The subject of this entry is one TCR beta chain. The ends were cut back, 4 bases at V and 0 bases at J, with 13 bases in the middle. The CDR3 totals 15 residues. Germline V gene data show CDR1 as SGHNT and CDR2 as YYREEE (reference sequence). The cohort comprised adults aged about 18 to 100 years residing in approximately 25 US areas. Assignments of participants to cohorts depended upon their own reported clinical history. As processed by the authors: Reference gene primer amplification in the assay estimated nucleated cell counts. Profiled with immunoSEQ multiplex PCR; TCRdb holds only in-frame clones, not every one. For V, J and clone size, that table is used; D and trimming come from the DNA. The top ten clones hold approximately 8.6% of a sample with nearly 250,000 clones, approximately 85% of them seen once. This specimen belongs to a study of blood T cell repertoires in COVID-19. Study-level background: PBMCs, B-cell-depleted T cells, or T cells provided the cDNA or gDNA that made up the material.

V usage is TRBV5-4 and J usage is TRBJ1-1, with D perhaps TRBD1 (5 bases). This TCR was recovered from a woman aged 50 to 65 with acute COVID-19. The sequenced sample was PBMCs or T cells enriched from blood (not recorded which). DNA of the CDR3: TGTGCCAGCAGCACACAGGCAACCATGAACACTGAAGCTTTCTTT. Protein product: CASSTQATMNTEAFF. Using reference TRBV5-4 and TRBJ1-1 for the parts outside the CDR3, the full variable domain is ETGVTQSPTHLIKTRGQQVTLRCSSQSGHNTVSWYQQALGQGPQFIFQYYREEENGRGNFPPRFSGLQFPNYSSELNVNALELDDSALYLCASSTQATMNTEAFFGQGTRLTVV.